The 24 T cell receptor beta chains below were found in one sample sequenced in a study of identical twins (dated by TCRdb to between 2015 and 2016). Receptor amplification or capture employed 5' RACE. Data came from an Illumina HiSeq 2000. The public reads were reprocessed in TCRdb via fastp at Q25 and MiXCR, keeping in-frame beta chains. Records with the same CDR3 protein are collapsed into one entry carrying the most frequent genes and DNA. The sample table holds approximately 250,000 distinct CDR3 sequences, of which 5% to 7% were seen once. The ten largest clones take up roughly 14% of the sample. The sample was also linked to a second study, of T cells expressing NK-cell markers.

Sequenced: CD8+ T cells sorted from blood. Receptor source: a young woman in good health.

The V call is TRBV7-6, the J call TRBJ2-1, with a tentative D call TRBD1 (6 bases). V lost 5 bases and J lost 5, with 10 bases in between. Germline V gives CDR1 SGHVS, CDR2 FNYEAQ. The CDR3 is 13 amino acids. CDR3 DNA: TGTGCCAGCAGCCGGACAGTCAACAATGAGCAGTTCTTC. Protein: CASSRTVNNEQFF.

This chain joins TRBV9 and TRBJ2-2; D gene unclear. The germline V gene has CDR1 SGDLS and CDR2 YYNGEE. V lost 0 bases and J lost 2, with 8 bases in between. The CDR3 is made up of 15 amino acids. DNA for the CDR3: TGTGCCAGCAGCGTAGGGTCCGCAAACACCGGGGAGCTGTTTTTT. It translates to CASSVGSANTGELFF.

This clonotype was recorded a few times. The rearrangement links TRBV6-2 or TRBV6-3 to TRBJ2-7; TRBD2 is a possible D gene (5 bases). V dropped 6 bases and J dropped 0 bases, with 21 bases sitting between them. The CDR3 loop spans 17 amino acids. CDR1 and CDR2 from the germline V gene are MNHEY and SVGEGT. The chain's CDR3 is CASSYIFGRRSSYEQYF. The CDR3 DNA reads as TGTGCCAGCAGCTACATCTTCGGGCGGAGGTCCTCCTACGAGCAGTACTTC.

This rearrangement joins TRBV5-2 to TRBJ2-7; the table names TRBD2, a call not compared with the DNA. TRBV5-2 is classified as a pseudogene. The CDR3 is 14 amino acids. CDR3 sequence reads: CARGPVRSSYEQYF. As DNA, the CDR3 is TGTGCCAGGGGCCCTGTTAGGAGCTCCTACGAGCAGTACTTC.

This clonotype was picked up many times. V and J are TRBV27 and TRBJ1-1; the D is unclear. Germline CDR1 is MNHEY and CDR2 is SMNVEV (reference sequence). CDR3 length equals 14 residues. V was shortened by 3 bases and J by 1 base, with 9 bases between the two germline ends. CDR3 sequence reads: CASSLGRRNTEAFF. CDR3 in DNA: TGTGCCAGCAGTTTGGGAAGGCGGAACACTGAAGCTTTCTTT.

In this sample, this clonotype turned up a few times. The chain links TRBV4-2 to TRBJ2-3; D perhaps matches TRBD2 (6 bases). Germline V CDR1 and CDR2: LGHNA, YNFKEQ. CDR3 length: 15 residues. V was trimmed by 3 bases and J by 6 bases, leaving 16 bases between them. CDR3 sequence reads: CASSHGTLPLDTQYF. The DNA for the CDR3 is TGTGCCAGCAGCCATGGGACTCTTCCCTTGGATACGCAGTATTTT.

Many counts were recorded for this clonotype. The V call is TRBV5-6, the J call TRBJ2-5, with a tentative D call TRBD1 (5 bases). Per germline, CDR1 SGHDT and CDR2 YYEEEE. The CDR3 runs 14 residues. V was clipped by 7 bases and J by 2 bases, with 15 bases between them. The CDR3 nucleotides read TGTGCCAGCTTGTTTGGCAGGGAACAAGAGACCCAGTACTTC. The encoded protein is CASLFGREQETQYF.

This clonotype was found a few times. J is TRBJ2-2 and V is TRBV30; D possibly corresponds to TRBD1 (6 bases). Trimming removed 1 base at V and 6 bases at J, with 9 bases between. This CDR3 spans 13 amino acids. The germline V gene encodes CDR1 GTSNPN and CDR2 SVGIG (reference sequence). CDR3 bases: TGTGCCTGGAGTGAGCGACAGGCCGGGGAGCTGTTTTTT. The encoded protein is CAWSERQAGELFF.

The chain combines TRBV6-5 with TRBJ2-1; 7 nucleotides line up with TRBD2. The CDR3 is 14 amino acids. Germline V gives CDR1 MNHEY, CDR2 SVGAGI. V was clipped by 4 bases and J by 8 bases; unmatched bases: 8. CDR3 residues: CASSSETSIDEQFF. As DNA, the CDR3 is TGTGCCAGCAGTTCAGAGACTAGCATCGATGAGCAGTTCTTC.

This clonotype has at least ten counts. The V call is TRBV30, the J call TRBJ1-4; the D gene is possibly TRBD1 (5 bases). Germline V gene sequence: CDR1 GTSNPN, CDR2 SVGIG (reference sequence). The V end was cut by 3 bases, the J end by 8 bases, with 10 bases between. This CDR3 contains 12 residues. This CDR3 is CAWSGTREKLFF. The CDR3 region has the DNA TGTGCCTGGAGCGGGACCCGGGAAAAACTGTTTTTT.

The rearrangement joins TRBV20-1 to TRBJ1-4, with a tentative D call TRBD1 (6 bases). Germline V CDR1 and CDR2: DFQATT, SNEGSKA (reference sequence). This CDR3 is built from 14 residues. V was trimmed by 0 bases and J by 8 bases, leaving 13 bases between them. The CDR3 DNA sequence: TGCAGTGCTAGAGAACAGGGTCAAAGGGAAAAACTGTTTTTT. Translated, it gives CSAREQGQREKLFF.

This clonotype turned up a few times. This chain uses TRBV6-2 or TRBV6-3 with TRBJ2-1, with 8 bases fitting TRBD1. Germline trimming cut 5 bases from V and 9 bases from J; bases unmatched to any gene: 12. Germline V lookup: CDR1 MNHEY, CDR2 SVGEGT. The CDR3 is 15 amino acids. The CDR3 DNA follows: TGTGCCAGCAGTCTCGACAGGGGACCTACGTTTGAGCAGTTCTTC. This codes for CASSLDRGPTFEQFF.

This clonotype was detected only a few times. CDR3 sequence reads: CASSLKRSYEQYF. DNA for the CDR3: TGTGCCAGCAGTTTAAAGAGATCCTACGAGCAGTACTTC. V is TRBV27 and J is TRBJ2-7; the D is unclear. This CDR3 region has 13 residues. Germline assignment: CDR1 MNHEY and CDR2 SMNVEV (reference sequence). V was cut by 2 bases and J by 1 base, with 6 bases left in between.

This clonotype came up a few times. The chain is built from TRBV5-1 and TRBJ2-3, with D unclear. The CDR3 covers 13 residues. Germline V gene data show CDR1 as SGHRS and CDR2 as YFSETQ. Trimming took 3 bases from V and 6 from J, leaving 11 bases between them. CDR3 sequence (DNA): TGCGCCAGCAGCTCGTTAGAGGTGGATACGCAGTATTTT. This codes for CASSSLEVDTQYF.

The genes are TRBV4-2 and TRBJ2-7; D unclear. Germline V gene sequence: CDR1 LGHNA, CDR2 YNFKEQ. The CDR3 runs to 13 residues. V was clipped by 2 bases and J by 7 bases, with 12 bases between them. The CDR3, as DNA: TGTGCCAGCAGCCAACTGATAGGGCGTGAGCAGTACTTC. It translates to CASSQLIGREQYF.

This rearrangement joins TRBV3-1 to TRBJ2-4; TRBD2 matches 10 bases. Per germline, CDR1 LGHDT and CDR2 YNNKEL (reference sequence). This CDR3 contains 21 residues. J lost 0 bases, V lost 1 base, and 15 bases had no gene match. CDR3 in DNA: TGTGCCAGCAGCCAAGTGGGGGCTATAGCGGGAGGAGTACTAGCCAAAAACATTCAGTACTTC. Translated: CASSQVGAIAGGVLAKNIQYF.

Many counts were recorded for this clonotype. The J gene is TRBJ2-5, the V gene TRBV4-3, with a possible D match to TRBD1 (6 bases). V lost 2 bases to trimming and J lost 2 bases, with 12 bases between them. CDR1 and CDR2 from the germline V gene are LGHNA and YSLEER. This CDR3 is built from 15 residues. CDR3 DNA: TGCGCCAGCAGCCAAATCCGGGACACTCAAGAGACCCAGTACTTC. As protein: CASSQIRDTQETQYF.

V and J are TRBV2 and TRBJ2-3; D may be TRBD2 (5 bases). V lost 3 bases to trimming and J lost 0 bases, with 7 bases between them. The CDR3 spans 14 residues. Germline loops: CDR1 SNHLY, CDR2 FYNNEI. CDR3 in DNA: TGTGCCAGCAGTGATGGCGGGAGCACAGATACGCAGTATTTT. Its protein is CASSDGGSTDTQYF.

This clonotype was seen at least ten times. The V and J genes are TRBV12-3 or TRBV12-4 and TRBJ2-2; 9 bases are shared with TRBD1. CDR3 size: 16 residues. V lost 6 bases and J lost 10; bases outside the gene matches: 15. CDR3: CASRSETNRGRLELFF. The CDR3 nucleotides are TGTGCCAGCAGGTCCGAGACGAACAGGGGGCGCCTGGAGCTGTTTTTT.

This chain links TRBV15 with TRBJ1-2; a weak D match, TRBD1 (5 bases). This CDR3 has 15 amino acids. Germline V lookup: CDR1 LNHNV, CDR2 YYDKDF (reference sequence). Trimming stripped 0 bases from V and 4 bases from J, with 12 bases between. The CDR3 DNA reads TGTGCCACCAGCAGAGATCCGGGGACCTCCTATGGCTACACCTTC. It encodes CATSRDPGTSYGYTF.

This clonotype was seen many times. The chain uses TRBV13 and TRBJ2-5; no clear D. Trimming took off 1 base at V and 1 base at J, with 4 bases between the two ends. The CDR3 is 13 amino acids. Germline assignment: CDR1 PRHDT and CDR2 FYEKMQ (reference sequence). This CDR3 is CASSLEGQETQYF. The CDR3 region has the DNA TGTGCCAGCAGCTTAGAGGGCCAAGAGACCCAGTACTTC.

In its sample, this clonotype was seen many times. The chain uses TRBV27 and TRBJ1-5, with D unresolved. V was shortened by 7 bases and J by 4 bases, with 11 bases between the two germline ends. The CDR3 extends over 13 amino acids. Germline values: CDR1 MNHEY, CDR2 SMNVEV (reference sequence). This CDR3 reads CASMGGLNQPQHF. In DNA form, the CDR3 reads TGTGCCAGCATGGGAGGGCTTAATCAGCCCCAGCATTTT.

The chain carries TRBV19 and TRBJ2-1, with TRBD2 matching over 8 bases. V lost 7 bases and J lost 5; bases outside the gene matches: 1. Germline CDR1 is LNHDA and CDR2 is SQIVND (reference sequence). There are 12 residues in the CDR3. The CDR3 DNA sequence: TGTGCCAGTAATAGCGGGAACAATGAGCAGTTCTTC. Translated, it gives CASNSGNNEQFF.

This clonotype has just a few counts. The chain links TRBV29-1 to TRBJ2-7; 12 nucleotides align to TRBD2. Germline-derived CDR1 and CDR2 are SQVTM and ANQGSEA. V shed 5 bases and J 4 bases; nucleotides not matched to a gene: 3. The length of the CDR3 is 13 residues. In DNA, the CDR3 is TGCAGCGTTTCGCTAGCGGGGGGGTACGAGCAGTACTTC. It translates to CSVSLAGGYEQYF.